The 2 T cell receptor beta chains presented below share a single source sample, sequenced in a study of shared clonotypes between healthy human individuals (dated by TCRdb to the early 2020s). Libraries were prepared through the immunoSEQ multiplex PCR assay. TCRdb carries this immuneACCESS record with in-frame sequences only. Its versions omit some clonotypes, under half of them owing to an unresolved V gene in the studies checked, with the rest unexplained. Within this sample are roughly 2 million clones, with 85% to 95% of them counted one time only. The ten largest clonotypes hold 0.13% of the sample. The sequencing sample was made of naive CD4+ T cells sorted from blood. The label giving this sample's cell subset or site can be read as: CD45RA+ positively selected. The receptors derive from a young man in good health.

The chain combines TRBV14 with TRBJ1-4; TRBD1 matches at 9 bases. Trimming removed 4 bases from V and 4 bases from J; junction bases left unmatched: 4. The CDR3 spans 15 residues. CDR1 SGHDN and CDR2 FVKESK come from the germline V gene. CDR3 sequence: CASSLRTGVNEKLFF. CDR3 in DNA: TGTGCCAGCAGCCTTCGGACAGGGGTTAATGAAAAACTGTTTTTT.

The chain combines TRBV30 with TRBJ1-4, with unresolved D. The CDR3 totals 12 residues. The germline V gene has CDR1 GTSNPN and CDR2 SVGIG (reference sequence). V lost 3 bases, J lost 7 bases, and 9 bases lay in between. The CDR3 spells CAWSPELEKLFF. CDR3 coding DNA: TGTGCCTGGAGCCCCGAGCTTGAAAAACTGTTTTTT.